This TCR beta chain was identified during a study of T cell changes during pregnancy in multiple sclerosis. This table comes from immunoSEQ multiplex PCR, and its TCRdb copy is limited to in-frame clones, with some not included. The sample lists 65,000 to 85,000 clones, around nine tenths occurring once. The material sequenced was CD4+ T cells from peripheral blood mononuclear cells, taken before pregnancy. The clonotype originates from a female donor with multiple sclerosis, enrolled in a pregnancy study.

DNA of the CDR3: TGTGCCAGCAGCTTGGGACAGGGCCGCTACAATGAGCAGTTCTTC. Translating gives CASSLGQGRYNEQFF. The chain carries TRBV9 and TRBJ2-1, with 9 bases aligning to TRBD1. Germline V gene sequence: CDR1 SGDLS, CDR2 YYNGEE. The CDR3 loop spans 15 amino acids. J was trimmed by 3 bases and V by 4 bases; bases with no gene match: 5.